The clone carrying this TCR beta chain was counted once. This CDR3 contains 13 residues. The V end lost 6 bases, the J end lost 5 bases, and 13 bases lay between the germline ends. CDR1 is MNHEY, CDR2 SVGAGI, per germline. This sample is drawn from a study of blood T cell repertoires in COVID-19. Per the authors' pipeline: Researchers report that nucleated cell counts were estimated from reference gene primer amplification. Repertoires were generated with immunoSEQ multiplex PCR, while TCRdb's copy carries only in-frame clones and drops some. V and J calls and clone size are as listed in that table; D and trimming were resolved from the DNA. The sample records 150,000 to 200,000 clones, less than 85% being singletons.

Sequences were obtained from PBMCs or T cells enriched from blood (not recorded which). This sequence originates from a man aged 50-59 years who had recovered from COVID-19. V usage is TRBV6-5 and J usage is TRBJ1-1; no reliable D call. This CDR3 reads CASRKARGTEAFF. The CDR3 nucleotides read TGTGCCAGCAGGAAGGCGCGGGGTACTGAAGCTTTCTTT.